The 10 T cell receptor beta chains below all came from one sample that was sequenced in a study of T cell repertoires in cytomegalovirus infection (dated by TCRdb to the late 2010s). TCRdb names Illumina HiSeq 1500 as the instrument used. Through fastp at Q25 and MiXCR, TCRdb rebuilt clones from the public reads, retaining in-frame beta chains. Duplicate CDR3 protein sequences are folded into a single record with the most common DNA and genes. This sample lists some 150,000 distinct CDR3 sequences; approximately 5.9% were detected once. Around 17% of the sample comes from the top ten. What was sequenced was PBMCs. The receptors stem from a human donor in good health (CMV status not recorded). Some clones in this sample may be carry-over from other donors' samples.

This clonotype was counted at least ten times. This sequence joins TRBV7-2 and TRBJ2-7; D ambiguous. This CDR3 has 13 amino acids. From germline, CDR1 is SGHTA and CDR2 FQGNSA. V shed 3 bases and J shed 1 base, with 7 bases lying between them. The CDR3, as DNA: TGTGCCAGCAGCTTCGGGCTGTCCTACGAGCAGTACTTC. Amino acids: CASSFGLSYEQYF.

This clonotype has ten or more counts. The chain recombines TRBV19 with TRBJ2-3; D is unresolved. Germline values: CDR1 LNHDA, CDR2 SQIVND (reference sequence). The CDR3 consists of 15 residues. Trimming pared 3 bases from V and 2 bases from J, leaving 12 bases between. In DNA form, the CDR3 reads TGTGCCAGTAGTATCGGGCGGAGCACCACAGATACGCAGTATTTT. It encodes CASSIGRSTTDTQYF.

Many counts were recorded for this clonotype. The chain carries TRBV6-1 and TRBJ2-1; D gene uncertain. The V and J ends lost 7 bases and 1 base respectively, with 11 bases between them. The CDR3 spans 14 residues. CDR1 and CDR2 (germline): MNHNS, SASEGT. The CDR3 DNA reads TGTGCCAGCACGCAGCAGACGTCCTACAATGAGCAGTTCTTC. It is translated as CASTQQTSYNEQFF.

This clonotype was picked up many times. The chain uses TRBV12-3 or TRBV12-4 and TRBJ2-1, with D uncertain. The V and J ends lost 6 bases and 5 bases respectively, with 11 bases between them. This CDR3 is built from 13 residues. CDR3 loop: CASSRVADNEQFF. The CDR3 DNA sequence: TGTGCCAGCAGCCGCGTGGCAGACAATGAGCAGTTCTTC.

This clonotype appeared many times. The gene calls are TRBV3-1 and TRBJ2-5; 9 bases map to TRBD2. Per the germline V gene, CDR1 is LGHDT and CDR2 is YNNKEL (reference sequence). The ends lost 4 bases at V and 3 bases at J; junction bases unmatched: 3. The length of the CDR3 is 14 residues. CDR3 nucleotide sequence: TGTGCCAGCAGCCGCCAGCGGGGGGAAGAGACCCAGTACTTC. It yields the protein CASSRQRGEETQYF.

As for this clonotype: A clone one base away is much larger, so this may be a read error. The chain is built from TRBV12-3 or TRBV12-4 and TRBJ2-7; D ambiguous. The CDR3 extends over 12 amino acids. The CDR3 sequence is CACSFGSDEQYF. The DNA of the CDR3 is TGTGCCTGCAGTTTCGGTAGTGACGAGCAGTACTTC.

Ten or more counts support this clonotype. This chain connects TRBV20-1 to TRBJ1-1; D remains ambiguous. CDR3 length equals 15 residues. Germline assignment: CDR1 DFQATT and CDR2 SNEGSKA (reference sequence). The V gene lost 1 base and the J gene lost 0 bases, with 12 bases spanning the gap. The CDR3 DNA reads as TGCAGTGCTAGAGTTTTGGGCCCGATGAACACTGAAGCTTTCTTT. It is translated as CSARVLGPMNTEAFF.

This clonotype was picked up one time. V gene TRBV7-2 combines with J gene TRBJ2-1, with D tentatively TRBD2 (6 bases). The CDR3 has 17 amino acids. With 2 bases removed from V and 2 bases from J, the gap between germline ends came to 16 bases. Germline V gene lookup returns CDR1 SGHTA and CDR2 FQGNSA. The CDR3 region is CASSLRLGTQTYNEQFF. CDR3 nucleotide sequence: TGTGCCAGCAGCTTAAGACTCGGGACTCAAACCTACAATGAGCAGTTCTTC.

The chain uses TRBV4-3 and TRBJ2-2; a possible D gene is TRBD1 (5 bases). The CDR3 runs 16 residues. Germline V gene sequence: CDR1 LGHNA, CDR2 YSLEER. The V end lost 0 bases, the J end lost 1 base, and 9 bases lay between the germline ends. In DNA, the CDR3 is TGCGCCAGCAGCCAAGATCTAAGGGGGAACACCGGGGAGCTGTTTTTT. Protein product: CASSQDLRGNTGELFF.

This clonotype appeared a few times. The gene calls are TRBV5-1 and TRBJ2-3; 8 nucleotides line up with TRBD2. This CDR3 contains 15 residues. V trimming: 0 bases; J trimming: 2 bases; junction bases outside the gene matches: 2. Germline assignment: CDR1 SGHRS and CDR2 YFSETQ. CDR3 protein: CASSLVLAVTDTQYF. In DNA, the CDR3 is TGCGCCAGCAGCTTGGTACTAGCGGTCACAGATACGCAGTATTTT.